This TCR beta chain was captured by sequencing in a study of blood T cell repertoires in COVID-19. Study at large: PBMCs, B-cell-depleted T cells, or T cells were the source of the cDNA or gDNA that made up the material.

Clones were sequenced by immunoSEQ multiplex PCR, and TCRdb holds only the in-frame ones, with some missing. The repertoire holds 40,000 to 60,000 clones, with roughly 78% as singletons. The origin of this receptor is a man aged 65-85 years with acute or convalescent COVID-19. Sequenced material: peripheral blood.

The DNA for the CDR3 is TGTGCCAGCCAGGTGACCAAAAACATTCAGTACTTC. It yields the protein CASQVTKNIQYF. V gene TRBV2 combines with J gene TRBJ2-4; D is uncertain. Trimming shortened V by 8 bases and J by 2 bases, and 7 bases separated the two germline ends. The CDR3 length is 12 residues. Germline loops: CDR1 SNHLY, CDR2 FYNNEI.